This T cell receptor (beta chain) was captured in a study of shared clonotypes between healthy human individuals. Overall study findings and caveats: A limitation of the genetic and exposure-history diversity represented arose from few donors.

The donors were all Caucasian adults (living in Nashville, Tennessee). About this clone: The antigen is undetermined.

The germline gives CDR1 SNHLY, CDR2 FYNNEI. V shed 4 bases and J shed 2 bases, with 9 bases lying between them. The CDR3 runs to 14 residues. The assay was carried out at the deep level. On ten immunoSEQ deep assay plates, unsorted PBMC DNA was sequenced. Measured with immunoSEQ multiplex PCR; TCRdb has only the in-frame clones, and not every one. This sample has some 490,000 clones, with roughly 80% found just once. The chain carries TRBV2 and TRBJ2-1; unclear D gene. The receptor was isolated from a woman in her 40s in good health. Some clones in this sample may be carry-over from other donors' samples. Specimen: PBMCs. The CDR3 loop is CASSGANPYNEQFF. The CDR3 DNA reads as TGTGCCAGCAGTGGGGCTAATCCCTACAATGAGCAGTTCTTC.